The 30 T cell receptor beta chains below were found in one sample sequenced in a study of blood T cell repertoires in COVID-19 (dated by TCRdb to about 2020). The library was obtained by the immunoSEQ multiplex PCR assay. Here the immuneACCESS table is served through TCRdb, limited to in-frame sequences with V and J called. Missing clones are a known gap in these copies; in checked studies unresolved V genes cover under half, and the rest lacks a known reason. This sample comprises 30,000 to 40,000 clones, more than 75% of them detected only once. In total, the top ten clones hold over 55% of the sample. The sequencing sample was made of peripheral blood. The receptor source for this set is a man between 65 and 85 years old with acute or convalescent COVID-19.

The chain is built from TRBV18 and TRBJ1-4, with a tentative D call TRBD1 (6 bases). Germline-derived CDR1 and CDR2 are KGHSH and LQKENI. The CDR3 length is 15 residues. Between the trimmed V and J ends, which lost 5 bases and 3 bases, there was a span of 13 bases. Here the CDR3 reads CASSFQQGSNEKLFF. CDR3 bases: TGTGCCAGCTCATTCCAACAGGGTTCTAATGAAAAACTGTTTTTT.

The chain recombines TRBV10-3 with TRBJ2-2; 9 bases match TRBD2. V shed 5 bases and J 2 bases; nucleotides not matched to a gene: 0. CDR3 length equals 14 residues. Germline values: CDR1 ENHRY, CDR2 SYGVKD. The CDR3 reads CAISLAGNTGELFF. The CDR3 region has the DNA TGTGCCATCAGTCTAGCGGGAAACACCGGGGAGCTGTTTTTT.

This chain connects TRBV24-1 to TRBJ2-1; TRBD2 matches 10 bases. V dropped 6 bases and J dropped 6; count of bases not matched to a gene: 7. Germline V lookup: CDR1 KGHDR, CDR2 SFDVKD. This CDR3 region has 15 residues. The CDR3 nucleotides are TGTGCCACCAGTACTAGCGGGGAGGGCCCCAATGAGCAGTTCTTC. This codes for CATSTSGEGPNEQFF.

V gene TRBV16 combines with J gene TRBJ1-2, with 8 bases matching TRBD1. CDR3 length equals 14 residues. Germline CDR1 is KGHSY and CDR2 is FQNENV. After removal of 0 bases from V and 4 bases from J, the junction contained 1 base not matched to a gene. The DNA for the CDR3 is TGTGCCAGCAGCCAATCGGGACAGGCCTATGGCTACACCTTC. This gives the protein CASSQSGQAYGYTF.

V usage is TRBV7-2 and J usage is TRBJ2-2; D unclear. This CDR3 is built from 13 residues. V was cut by 0 bases and J by 6 bases, with 5 bases left in between. Germline CDR1 is SGHTA and CDR2 is FQGNSA. CDR3 in DNA: TGTGCCAGCAGCTTAGCGTCGGCCGGGGAGCTGTTTTTT. This translates into CASSLASAGELFF.

The chain carries TRBV29-1 and TRBJ2-3; a weak D match, TRBD2 (5 bases). This CDR3 is built from 12 residues. Looked up from germline, CDR1 is SQVTM and CDR2 is ANQGSEA. V lost 7 bases and J 2 bases, leaving 10 bases between the germline ends. CDR3 region: CSARRATDTQYF. The CDR3 DNA sequence: TGCAGCGCGAGGCGGGCCACAGATACGCAGTATTTT.

The chain couples TRBV7-9 to TRBJ1-2, with D perhaps matching TRBD1 (5 bases). V lost 8 bases and J 4 bases, leaving 8 bases between the germline ends. The germline gives CDR1 SEHNR, CDR2 FQNEAQ (reference sequence). CDR3 length: 11 amino acids. This CDR3 is CASGRGYGYTF. As DNA, the CDR3 is TGTGCCAGCGGAAGGGGCTATGGCTACACCTTC.

This chain connects TRBV28 to TRBJ2-7; 7 bases line up with TRBD2. V lost 10 bases to trimming and J lost 0 bases; unmatched junction nucleotides: 9. Germline V gives CDR1 MDHEN, CDR2 SYDVKM. This CDR3 contains 14 residues. CDR3 loop: CATYLAGASYEQYF. The CDR3 DNA is TGTGCCACTTATTTGGCGGGAGCCTCCTACGAGCAGTACTTC.

The chain recombines TRBV19 with TRBJ2-2; D remains unclear. V lost 6 bases and J 0 bases, leaving 8 bases between the germline ends. Germline loops: CDR1 LNHDA, CDR2 SQIVND (reference sequence). CDR3 length equals 14 residues. Written as DNA, the CDR3 is TGTGCCAGTAGCGAACAGTCGAACACCGGGGAGCTGTTTTTT. Translation: CASSEQSNTGELFF.

This clone has only a few counts. The V and J genes are TRBV7-2 and TRBJ1-1; D is uncertain. The CDR3 contains 13 residues. Germline assignment: CDR1 SGHTA and CDR2 FQGNSA. Trimming stripped 4 bases from V and 1 base from J, with 7 bases between. The CDR3 reads CASSSYWNTEAFF. CDR3 nucleotides: TGTGCCAGCAGCTCATACTGGAACACTGAAGCTTTCTTT.

V gene TRBV5-1 combines with J gene TRBJ1-6, with D possibly TRBD1 on 6 matching bases. The CDR3 extends over 13 amino acids. Trimming pared 5 bases from V and 9 bases from J, leaving 12 bases between. From germline, CDR1 is SGHRS and CDR2 YFSETQ. The CDR3 nucleotides are TGCGCCAGCAGAGGGGGATGGGGTTCACCCCTCCACTTT. Its protein is CASRGGWGSPLHF. Complete variable domain (other parts from reference TRBV5-1 and TRBJ1-6): KAGVTQTPRYLIKTRGQQVTLSCSPISGHRSVSWYQQTPGQGLQFLFEYFSETQRNKGNFPGRFSGRQFSNSRSEMNVSTLELGDSALYLCASRGGWGSPLHFGNGTRLTVT.

In this sample, this clone turned up a few times. This chain joins TRBV30 and TRBJ2-5; 7 bases are a match to TRBD1. The CDR3 totals 14 residues. Germline CDR1 and CDR2: GTSNPN and SVGIG (reference sequence). The CDR3 loop is CAANRGLDSETQYF. CDR3 sequence (DNA): TGTGCTGCTAACAGGGGTCTCGATTCGGAGACCCAGTACTTC.

V usage is TRBV2 and J usage is TRBJ1-2; D might be TRBD1 (6 bases). V shed 5 bases and J shed 2 bases, with 15 bases lying between them. Germline values: CDR1 SNHLY, CDR2 FYNNEI. This CDR3 comprises 15 residues. The CDR3 DNA is TGTGCCAGCAGTCTTGAGGGGGGGCGGAACTATGGCTACACCTTC. Its protein is CASSLEGGRNYGYTF.

The chain has TRBV6-6 and TRBJ1-5; perhaps TRBD1 as D (6 bases). V was cut by 7 bases and J by 0 bases, with 16 bases left in between. This CDR3 has 16 residues. Germline V gives CDR1 MNHNY, CDR2 SVGAGI (reference sequence). The CDR3 spells CASKQTGQYSNQPQHF. DNA for the CDR3: TGTGCCAGCAAACAAACCGGACAGTATAGCAATCAGCCCCAGCATTTT.

The rearrangement links TRBV2 to TRBJ1-2; D is unclear. The germline CDR1 and CDR2 sequences are SNHLY and FYNNEI. CDR3 length: 13 residues. V was trimmed by 8 bases and J by 3 bases, leaving 13 bases between them. In DNA, the CDR3 is TGTGCCAGCTCCGCAGATTCATACTATGGCTACACCTTC. Amino acids: CASSADSYYGYTF.

The chain uses TRBV7-9 and TRBJ1-2; D is perhaps TRBD1 (6 bases). Germline CDR1 SEHNR, CDR2 FQNEAQ (reference sequence). With 2 bases removed from V and 7 bases from J, the gap between germline ends came to 11 bases. The CDR3 is 13 amino acids. The CDR3 DNA is TGTGCCAGCAGCTTACTGGACAGTCTTGGCTACACCTTC. Translating gives CASSLLDSLGYTF. The variable domain in full, with the rest retrieved from reference TRBV7-9 and TRBJ1-2, is DTGVSQNPRHKITKRGQNVTFRCDPISEHNRLYWYRQTLGQGPEFLTYFQNEAQLEKSRLLSDRFSAERPKGSFSTLEIQRTEQGDSAMYLCASSLLDSLGYTFGSGTRLTVV.

This chain connects TRBV20-1 to TRBJ2-7, with 11 bases that match TRBD1. CDR1 and CDR2 (germline): DFQATT, SNEGSKA (reference sequence). This CDR3 is 13 amino acids long. Unmatched junction bases numbered 5, after V lost 3 bases and J lost 7 bases. CDR3 residues: CSASGDRGGEQYF. The CDR3 DNA is TGCAGTGCTAGTGGGGACAGGGGGGGAGAGCAGTACTTC.

The chain recombines TRBV15 with TRBJ1-4; D is unclear. Trimming removed 0 bases from V and 0 bases from J, with 8 bases in between. CDR1 and CDR2 (germline): LNHNV, YYDKDF (reference sequence). CDR3 size: 16 residues. This chain's CDR3 is CATSRDTVPTNEKLFF. The CDR3 coding sequence is TGTGCCACCAGCAGAGATACGGTTCCAACTAATGAAAAACTGTTTTTT.

This rearrangement joins TRBV19 to TRBJ2-1; 9 nucleotides align to TRBD2. Trimming took 6 bases from V and 4 from J; bases not matched to a gene: 7. The CDR3 extends over 15 amino acids. Germline CDR1 is LNHDA and CDR2 is SQIVND (reference sequence). The CDR3 bases are TGTGCCAGTAGCCTATCCAGCGGGGGGTACAATGAGCAGTTCTTC. Its translation: CASSLSSGGYNEQFF.

V usage is TRBV18 and J usage is TRBJ2-1, with D maybe TRBD2 (6 bases). This CDR3 contains 16 residues. V gave up 6 bases and J gave up 0 bases, with 15 bases separating them. Per the germline V gene, CDR1 is KGHSH and CDR2 is LQKENI. CDR3 sequence: CASSPLRGSSYNEQFF. The CDR3 DNA follows: TGTGCCAGCTCCCCCTTGCGGGGAAGCTCCTACAATGAGCAGTTCTTC.

In its sample, this clone was seen once. The chain couples TRBV7-6 to TRBJ1-1; D call uncertain. The CDR3 loop spans 13 amino acids. Germline V lookup: CDR1 SGHVS, CDR2 FNYEAQ. The ends were cut back, 2 bases at V and 1 base at J, with 5 bases in the middle. The CDR3: CASSLFGNTEAFF. Here the CDR3 DNA reads TGTGCCAGCAGCTTATTCGGGAACACTGAAGCTTTCTTT.

The chain joins TRBV2 to TRBJ1-2, with a possible D match to TRBD1 (5 bases). Trimming pared 5 bases from V and 0 bases from J, leaving 10 bases between. Germline V gene lookup returns CDR1 SNHLY and CDR2 FYNNEI. The CDR3 totals 14 residues. The CDR3 DNA reads as TGTGCCAGCAGTAGACAGTTAGCTAACTATGGCTACACCTTC. Translated: CASSRQLANYGYTF. The whole variable domain, remainder taken from reference TRBV2 and TRBJ1-2, is EPEVTQTPSHQVTQMGQEVILRCVPISNHLYFYWYRQILGQKVEFLVSFYNNEISEKSEIFDDQFSVERPDGSNFTLKIRSTKLEDSAMYFCASSRQLANYGYTFGSGTRLTVV.

V is TRBV6-5 and J is TRBJ2-1; perhaps TRBD1 as D (5 bases). The CDR3 runs 15 residues. Trimming left V 2 bases short and J 10 bases short, with 18 bases between. Germline CDR1 is MNHEY and CDR2 is SVGAGI. In DNA form, the CDR3 reads TGTGCCAGCAGTTACCAGAGGACACCGCAGGTGGAGCAGTTCTTC. It specifies CASSYQRTPQVEQFF.

The chain uses TRBV6-5 and TRBJ2-4; tentative D call: TRBD2 (6 bases). V was pared by 5 bases and J by 12 bases, with 14 bases between. Germline V gene data show CDR1 as MNHEY and CDR2 as SVGAGI. The CDR3 totals 12 residues. The CDR3 coding sequence is TGTGCCAGCAGTCTCCCGGGACTCCCTCAGTACTTC. The encoded protein is CASSLPGLPQYF.

On this clone itself: The sample carries other DNA sequences with the same CDR3. This rearrangement joins TRBV9 to TRBJ1-3, with D hard to call. V lost 2 bases and J 0 bases, leaving 6 bases between the germline ends. This CDR3 has 14 residues. CDR1 and CDR2 from the germline V gene are SGDLS and YYNGEE. The CDR3 DNA sequence: TGTGCCAGCAGCGTTCAGTTCTCTGGAAACACCATATATTTT. Its protein product is CASSVQFSGNTIYF.

The gene calls are TRBV28 and TRBJ2-1, with 9 bases identical to TRBD1. Germline V lookup: CDR1 MDHEN, CDR2 SYDVKM. V was clipped by 2 bases and J by 11 bases; unmatched bases: 10. The CDR3 has 15 amino acids. The DNA of the CDR3 is TGTGCCAGCAGTTTACAAGGGGGGACAGGGTATAAGCAGTTCTTC. This translates into CASSLQGGTGYKQFF.

The DNA of the CDR3 is TGTGCCAGTAGGGTTGAGCTCGGGTCAGGGGTGTTGTATCAGCCCCAGCATTTT. Its translation: CASRVELGSGVLYQPQHF. This sequence joins TRBV19 and TRBJ1-5; D possibly corresponds to TRBD1 (6 bases). The CDR3 is 18 residues long. CDR1 LNHDA and CDR2 SQIVND come from the germline V gene (reference sequence). The V and J ends lost 6 bases and 5 bases respectively, with 26 bases between them.

The V and J genes are TRBV24-1 and TRBJ2-3, with TRBD2 matching 7 bases. Germline V CDR1 and CDR2: KGHDR, SFDVKD. The junction had 16 bases not matched to a gene; V was cut back by 12 bases and J by 5 bases. The length of the CDR3 is 15 residues. CDR3 in DNA: TGTGCCCGGTGGAGTGGCGGGAGATATAAAGATACGCAGTATTTT. Its protein product is CARWSGGRYKDTQYF.

The genes are TRBV7-2 and TRBJ1-4, with D unresolved. CDR1 is SGHTA and CDR2 is FQGNSA in the germline V gene. The CDR3 is made up of 15 amino acids. V shed 4 bases and J shed 4 bases, with 13 bases lying between them. CDR3 coding DNA: TGTGCCAGCAGCTCCCCGCAAGGGAGTAATGAAAAACTGTTTTTT. Amino acid sequence: CASSSPQGSNEKLFF.

The chain combines TRBV7-2 with TRBJ2-1, with D maybe TRBD2 (6 bases). Between the trimmed V and J ends, which lost 1 base and 2 bases, there was a span of 12 bases. This CDR3 has 16 residues. The germline V gene encodes CDR1 SGHTA and CDR2 FQGNSA. In DNA, the CDR3 is TGTGCCAGCAGCTTAGACTCGGCTAGCGCCTACAATGAGCAGTTCTTC. Protein product: CASSLDSASAYNEQFF.